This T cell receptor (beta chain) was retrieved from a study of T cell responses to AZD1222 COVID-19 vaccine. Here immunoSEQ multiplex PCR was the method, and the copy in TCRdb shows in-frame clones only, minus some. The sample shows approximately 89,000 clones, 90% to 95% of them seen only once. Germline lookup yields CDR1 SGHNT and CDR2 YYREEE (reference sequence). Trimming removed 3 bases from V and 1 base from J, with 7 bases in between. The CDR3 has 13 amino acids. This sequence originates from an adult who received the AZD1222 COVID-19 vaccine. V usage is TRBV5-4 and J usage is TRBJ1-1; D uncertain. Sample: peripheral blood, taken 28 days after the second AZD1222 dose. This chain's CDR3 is CASSSQQNTEAFF. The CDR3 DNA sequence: TGTGCCAGCAGCTCCCAGCAGAACACTGAAGCTTTCTTT. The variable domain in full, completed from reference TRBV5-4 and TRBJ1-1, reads ETGVTQSPTHLIKTRGQQVTLRCSSQSGHNTVSWYQQALGQGPQFIFQYYREEENGRGNFPPRFSGLQFPNYSSELNVNALELDDSALYLCASSSQQNTEAFFGQGTRLTVV.